These 4 T cell receptor beta chains were sequenced from one sample in a study of T cells after yellow fever vaccination (dated by TCRdb to the late 2010s). The treatment or condition label for this specimen denotes: live attenuated yellow fever vaccine strain. The library was obtained by 5' RACE. The instrument given in TCRdb is Illumina HiSeq 2500. TCRdb applied fastp at Q25 and MiXCR to the public reads, then kept only in-frame beta chains. Each record represents a unique CDR3 protein, reported with the most common genes and DNA among its rows. Counted in this sample were some 110,000 distinct CDR3 sequences; 6.5% to 8% of them appeared once. Jointly, the top ten make up 2.5% of the sample. The sample in question was CD4+ T cells sorted from PBMCs, obtained less than 11 days after the first yellow fever vaccination. Receptor source: a young man who received the YFV17D yellow fever vaccine.

This clonotype was counted ten times or more. V and J are TRBV5-5 and TRBJ2-5; D unresolved. Germline V gene lookup returns CDR1 SGHKS and CDR2 YYEKEE (reference sequence). Trimming removed 2 bases at V and 4 bases at J, with 6 bases between. This CDR3 contains 12 residues. The CDR3 protein is CASSFRRETQYF. CDR3 bases: TGTGCCAGCAGCTTCAGGAGAGAGACCCAGTACTTC.

At least ten counts were recorded for this clonotype. The chain couples TRBV11-2 to TRBJ2-5; the D gene could be TRBD1 or TRBD2 (5 bases each). The CDR3 covers 16 residues. Deletions cut 6 bases from V and 2 bases from J, with 19 bases between. The germline CDR1 and CDR2 sequences are SGHAT and FQNNGV. This CDR3 reads CASRPLRGEAQETQYF. In nucleotides, the CDR3 is TGTGCCAGCAGACCTTTACGGGGCGAAGCGCAAGAGACCCAGTACTTC.

This clonotype has at least ten counts. V and J are TRBV24-1 and TRBJ2-3, with D possibly being TRBD2 (6 bases). The CDR3 totals 15 residues. Trimming took 9 bases from V and 4 from J, leaving 19 bases between them. From germline, CDR1 is KGHDR and CDR2 SFDVKD. CDR3 protein: CATQVARGRSDTQYF. In DNA, the CDR3 is TGTGCCACCCAAGTAGCGCGTGGGAGGTCAGATACGCAGTATTTT.

This clonotype appeared many times. The rearrangement uses TRBV27 and TRBJ2-1, with TRBD1 matching over 7 bases. V was pared by 8 bases and J by 6 bases, with 10 bases of the junction left unmatched. From germline, CDR1 is MNHEY and CDR2 SMNVEV (reference sequence). The CDR3 spans 14 residues. The CDR3 protein is CASRKMGQTNEQFF. In nucleotides, the CDR3 is TGTGCCAGCCGCAAGATGGGACAGACCAATGAGCAGTTCTTC.